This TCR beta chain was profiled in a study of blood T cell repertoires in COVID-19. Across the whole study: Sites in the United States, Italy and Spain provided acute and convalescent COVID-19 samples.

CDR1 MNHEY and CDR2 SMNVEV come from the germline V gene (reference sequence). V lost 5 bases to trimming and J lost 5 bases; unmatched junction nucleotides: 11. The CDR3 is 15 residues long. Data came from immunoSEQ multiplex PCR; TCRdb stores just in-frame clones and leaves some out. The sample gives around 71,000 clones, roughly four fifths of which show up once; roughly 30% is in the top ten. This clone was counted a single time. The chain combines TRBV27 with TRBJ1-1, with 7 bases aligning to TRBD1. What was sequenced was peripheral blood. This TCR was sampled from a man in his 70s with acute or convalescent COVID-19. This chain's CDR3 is CASSPYRGMETEAFF. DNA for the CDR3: TGTGCCAGCAGTCCTTACAGGGGAATGGAAACTGAAGCTTTCTTT.